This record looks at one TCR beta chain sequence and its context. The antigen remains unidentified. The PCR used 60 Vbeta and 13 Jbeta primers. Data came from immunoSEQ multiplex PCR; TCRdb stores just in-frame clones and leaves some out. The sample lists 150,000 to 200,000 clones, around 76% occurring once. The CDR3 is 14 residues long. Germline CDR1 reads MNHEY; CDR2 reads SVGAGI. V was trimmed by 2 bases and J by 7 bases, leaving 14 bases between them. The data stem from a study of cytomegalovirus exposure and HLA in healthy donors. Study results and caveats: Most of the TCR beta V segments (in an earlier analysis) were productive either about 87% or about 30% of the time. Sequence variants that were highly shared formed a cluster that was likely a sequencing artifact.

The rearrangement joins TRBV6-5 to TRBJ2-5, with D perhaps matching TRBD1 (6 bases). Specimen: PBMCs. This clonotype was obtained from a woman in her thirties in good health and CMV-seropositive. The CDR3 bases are TGTGCCAGCAGTTACCTCGAGATAGGGGGGACCCAGTACTTC. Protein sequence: CASSYLEIGGTQYF.